This T cell receptor beta chain was identified during a study of glioma-infiltrating T cells after dendritic cell vaccination. Study background: Dendritic cells derived from monocytes and pulsed with autologous tumor lysate formed the vaccine. Dendritic cell vaccine was injected intradermally three times, biweekly.

V was clipped by 2 bases and J by 4 bases, with 6 bases between them. This CDR3 region has 12 residues. The germline gives CDR1 SGHAT, CDR2 FQNNGV. Overall study results and limits: Estimated pretreatment TIL content predicted outcome after dendritic cell vaccination.

With regard to this clone: What it binds is not known.

TCRdb keeps only in-frame clones here, not all; method: immunoSEQ multiplex PCR. The sample lists fewer than 35,000 clones, 90% occurring once. The chain has TRBV11-2 and TRBJ2-7, with a possible D match to TRBD1 (6 bases). This receptor was identified in a human donor with glioblastoma. The sample was blood, taken before dendritic cell vaccination. The chain's CDR3 is CASSLQGYEQYF. The CDR3 DNA follows: TGTGCCAGCAGCTTACAGGGGTACGAGCAGTACTTC.